This is a list of T cell receptor beta chains from one sample in a study of cytomegalovirus exposure and HLA in healthy donors. This table comes from immunoSEQ multiplex PCR, and its TCRdb copy is limited to in-frame clones, with some not included. The table includes 200,000 to 250,000 clones, roughly 84% detected once. Sequenced material: PBMCs. Source of these receptors: a human donor in good health. Each CDR3 is given with its conserved first and last residue. D genes are given only for firm matches. Rows give clone size only sometimes, using once, few, many, or a class for an expanded clone.

clone_size: .
j_call: TRBJ2-7
v_call: TRBV5-1
d_call: TRBD2
cdr3_aa: CASSHIGLAGGYEQYF
cdr3_nt: TGCGCCAGCAGCCATATCGGACTAGCGGGAGGGTACGAGCAGTACTTC

clone_size: .
j_call: TRBJ1-1
v_call: TRBV7-9
d_call: .
cdr3_aa: CASSIYREGTEAFF
cdr3_nt: TGTGCCAGCAGCATATACAGGGAGGGCACTGAAGCTTTCTTT

clone_size: .
j_call: TRBJ1-2
v_call: TRBV6-5
d_call: .
cdr3_aa: CASSYRPGQLDGYTF
cdr3_nt: TGTGCCAGCAGTTACAGGCCTGGGCAGCTCGACGGCTACACCTTC

clone_size: .
j_call: TRBJ2-1
v_call: TRBV19
d_call: .
cdr3_aa: CASSRLVKTYNEQFF
cdr3_nt: TGTGCCAGTAGTAGACTAGTTAAGACCTACAATGAGCAGTTCTTC

clone_size: .
j_call: TRBJ2-2
v_call: TRBV7-7
d_call: .
cdr3_aa: CASSFRDTGELFF
cdr3_nt: TGTGCTAGCAGCTTTCGCGATACCGGGGAGCTGTTTTTT

clone_size: .
j_call: TRBJ2-3
v_call: TRBV5-4
d_call: .
cdr3_aa: CASSLTGSAVSTDTQYF
cdr3_nt: TGTGCCAGCAGCTTAACGGGGTCGGCAGTTAGCACAGATACGCAGTATTTT

clone_size: .
j_call: TRBJ2-7
v_call: TRBV28
d_call: TRBD2
cdr3_aa: CASSSGGGFHEQYF
cdr3_nt: TGTGCCAGCAGCTCCGGGGGGGGGTTCCACGAGCAGTACTTC

clone_size: .
j_call: TRBJ2-1
v_call: TRBV9
d_call: .
cdr3_aa: CASSVGGEQFF
cdr3_nt: TGTGCCAGCAGCGTAGGGGGCGAGCAGTTCTTC

clone_size: .
j_call: TRBJ2-7
v_call: TRBV5-1
d_call: TRBD2
cdr3_aa: CASTAGRERYEQYF
cdr3_nt: TGCGCCAGCACCGCTGGGCGGGAGCGCTACGAGCAGTACTTC

clone_size: .
j_call: TRBJ1-2
v_call: TRBV5-8
d_call: TRBD1
cdr3_aa: CASSPRQGAGGYTF
cdr3_nt: TGTGCCAGCAGCCCACGACAGGGGGCGGGCGGCTACACCTTC

clone_size: .
j_call: TRBJ1-5
v_call: TRBV6-1
d_call: .
cdr3_aa: CASSPFESNQPQHF
cdr3_nt: TGTGCCAGCAGCCCTTTTGAGAGCAATCAGCCCCAGCATTTT

clone_size: .
j_call: TRBJ2-7
v_call: TRBV27
d_call: .
cdr3_aa: CASSDSGYEQYF
cdr3_nt: TGTGCCAGCAGTGATAGCGGTTACGAGCAGTACTTC

clone_size: .
j_call: TRBJ2-5
v_call: TRBV19
d_call: .
cdr3_aa: CASSRRAGTQETQYF
cdr3_nt: TGTGCCAGTAGTAGGCGTGCAGGGACTCAAGAGACCCAGTACTTC

clone_size: .
j_call: TRBJ2-3
v_call: TRBV19
d_call: TRBD2
cdr3_aa: CASRPGLGADTQYF
cdr3_nt: TGTGCCAGTAGACCGGGACTAGGGGCAGATACGCAGTATTTT

clone_size: .
j_call: TRBJ1-3
v_call: TRBV6-5
d_call: .
cdr3_aa: CASSYSEGPRNTIYF
cdr3_nt: TGTGCCAGCAGTTACTCGGAGGGACCAAGAAACACCATATATTTT

clone_size: .
j_call: TRBJ1-2
v_call: TRBV14
d_call: .
cdr3_aa: CASSLRQANGYTF
cdr3_nt: TGTGCCAGCAGCCTGAGACAGGCAAATGGCTACACCTTC

clone_size: .
j_call: TRBJ1-2
v_call: TRBV27
d_call: TRBD1
cdr3_aa: CASSLNSRGGNGRWGYTF
cdr3_nt: TGTGCCAGCAGTTTAAATAGTCGAGGGGGCAACGGGCGATGGGGCTACACCTTC

clone_size: once
j_call: TRBJ2-7
v_call: TRBV15
d_call: .
cdr3_aa: CATSRSGPGDEQYF
cdr3_nt: TGTGCCACCAGCAGAAGCGGACCCGGGGACGAGCAGTACTTC

clone_size: .
j_call: TRBJ1-2
v_call: TRBV4-1
d_call: .
cdr3_aa: CASSQETANYGYTF
cdr3_nt: TGCGCCAGCAGCCAAGAGACTGCTAACTATGGCTACACCTTC

clone_size: .
j_call: TRBJ2-5
v_call: TRBV29-1
d_call: .
cdr3_aa: CSVDGARQETQYF
cdr3_nt: TGCAGCGTTGATGGGGCCAGGCAAGAGACCCAGTACTTC

clone_size: .
j_call: TRBJ2-1
v_call: TRBV5-1
d_call: TRBD2
cdr3_aa: CASSLGGLAGEENEQFF
cdr3_nt: TGCGCCAGCAGCTTGGGGGGACTAGCGGGAGAGGAAAATGAGCAGTTCTTC

clone_size: .
j_call: TRBJ2-1
v_call: TRBV9
d_call: TRBD2
cdr3_aa: CASSPAGETYNEQFF
cdr3_nt: TGTGCCAGCAGCCCAGCGGGAGAGACCTACAATGAGCAGTTCTTC

clone_size: many
j_call: TRBJ2-7
v_call: TRBV4-3
d_call: .
cdr3_aa: CASSQDRGAQYEQYF
cdr3_nt: TGCGCCAGCAGCCAAGATCGGGGAGCACAGTACGAGCAGTACTTC

clone_size: .
j_call: TRBJ2-1
v_call: TRBV7-2
d_call: TRBD2
cdr3_aa: CASSLERGYNEQFF
cdr3_nt: TGTGCCAGCAGCTTAGAGCGGGGTTACAATGAGCAGTTCTTC

clone_size: .
j_call: TRBJ2-2
v_call: TRBV11-2
d_call: .
cdr3_aa: CASRTGLTGELFF
cdr3_nt: TGTGCCAGCAGAACAGGGTTAACCGGGGAGCTGTTTTTT

clone_size: .
j_call: TRBJ2-2
v_call: TRBV19
d_call: TRBD2
cdr3_aa: CASSTLGLAGAGELFF
cdr3_nt: TGTGCCAGTAGTACACTCGGGCTAGCGGGAGCCGGGGAGCTGTTTTTT

clone_size: .
j_call: TRBJ1-1
v_call: TRBV28
d_call: .
cdr3_aa: CASTYQGPGPDYSFF
cdr3_nt: TGTGCCAGCACTTACCAGGGTCCGGGCCCCGATTATTCGTTCTTT

clone_size: .
j_call: TRBJ2-1
v_call: TRBV25-1
d_call: TRBD1
cdr3_aa: CASSGGQLRTGINEQFF
cdr3_nt: TGTGCCAGCAGTGGGGGGCAACTACGGACAGGGATCAATGAGCAGTTCTTC

clone_size: .
j_call: TRBJ2-7
v_call: TRBV10-3
d_call: .
cdr3_aa: CAIRDDFRGGGYEQYF
cdr3_nt: TGTGCCATCAGAGACGACTTCAGGGGTGGGGGATACGAGCAGTACTTC

clone_size: .
j_call: TRBJ1-1
v_call: TRBV6-6
d_call: .
cdr3_aa: CASSAGWGLNTEAFF
cdr3_nt: TGTGCCAGCAGTGCAGGGTGGGGATTGAACACTGAAGCTTTCTTT

clone_size: .
j_call: TRBJ1-5
v_call: TRBV19
d_call: TRBD1
cdr3_aa: CASGQGIQPQHF
cdr3_nt: TGTGCCAGCGGACAGGGGATTCAGCCCCAGCATTTT